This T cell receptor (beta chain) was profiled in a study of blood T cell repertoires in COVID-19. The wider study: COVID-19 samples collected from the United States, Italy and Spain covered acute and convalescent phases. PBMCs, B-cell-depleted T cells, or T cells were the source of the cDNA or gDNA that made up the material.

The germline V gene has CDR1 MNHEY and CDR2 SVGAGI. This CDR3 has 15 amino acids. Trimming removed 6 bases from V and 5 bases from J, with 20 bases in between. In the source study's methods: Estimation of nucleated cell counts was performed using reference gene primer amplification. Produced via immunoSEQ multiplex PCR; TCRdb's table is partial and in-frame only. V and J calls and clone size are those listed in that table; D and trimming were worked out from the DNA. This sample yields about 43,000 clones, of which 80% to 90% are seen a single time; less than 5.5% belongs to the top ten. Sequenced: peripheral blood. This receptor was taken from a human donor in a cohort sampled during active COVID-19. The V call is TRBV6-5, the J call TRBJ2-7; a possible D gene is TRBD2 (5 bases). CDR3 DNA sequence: TGTGCCAGCAGCACGCTCACGGGATTTTCTCACGAGCAGTACTTC. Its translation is CASSTLTGFSHEQYF.